The next 32 T cell receptor beta chains were all read from a single sample in a study of shared clonotypes between healthy human individuals. Profiled with immunoSEQ multiplex PCR; TCRdb holds only in-frame clones, not every one. This table has almost 750,000 clones, 55% to 80% appearing once. Specimen: memory CD4+ T cells sorted from blood. Subset specified: CD45RA-negative fraction. The receptors originated from a woman in her thirties in good health.

The chain employs TRBV7-9 and TRBJ1-4; D not certain. CDR3 length: 12 amino acids. Trimming took off 3 bases at V and 4 bases at J, with 3 bases between the two ends. The germline V gene encodes CDR1 SEHNR and CDR2 FQNEAQ (reference sequence). This chain's CDR3 is CASSFGNEKLFF. The CDR3 nucleotides read TGTGCCAGCAGCTTTGGTAATGAAAAACTGTTTTTT.

The V and J genes are TRBV7-9 and TRBJ1-5; tentative D call: TRBD1 (6 bases). Trimming left V 1 base short and J 3 bases short, with 10 bases between. CDR3 length equals 15 residues. The germline CDR1 and CDR2 sequences are SEHNR and FQNEAQ (reference sequence). The CDR3 protein is CASSLGGQDNQPQHF. CDR3 nucleotide sequence: TGTGCCAGCAGCTTAGGGGGACAAGACAATCAGCCCCAGCATTTT.

The rearrangement uses TRBV4-1 and TRBJ2-7; 14 bases agree with TRBD2. This CDR3 has 16 residues. The V gene's germline CDR1 is MGHRA and CDR2 YSYEKL. The J segment lost 7 bases and the V segment lost 3 bases, leaving 8 bases of the junction unmatched. CDR3 amino acids: CASSQSGLAGVGEQYF. Here the CDR3 DNA reads TGCGCCAGCAGCCAGTCGGGACTAGCGGGAGTCGGTGAGCAGTACTTC.

The rearrangement joins TRBV20-1 to TRBJ1-1; D gene ambiguous. Germline lookup yields CDR1 DFQATT and CDR2 SNEGSKA (reference sequence). This CDR3 spans 11 amino acids. Trimming stripped 3 bases from V and 7 bases from J, with 9 bases between. DNA of the CDR3: TGCAGTGCTAGCCCGCTTTTTGAAGCTTTCTTT. Residues: CSASPLFEAFF.

The chain recombines TRBV4-2 with TRBJ2-2; possibly TRBD1 for D (7 bases). The CDR3 spans 16 residues. Germline values: CDR1 LGHNA, CDR2 YNFKEQ. V was clipped by 0 bases and J by 6 bases, with 14 bases between them. Here the CDR3 DNA reads TGTGCCAGCAGCCAAGATTTAGGCAGGGGGGCCGGGGAGCTGTTTTTT. Translating it yields CASSQDLGRGAGELFF.

The V call is TRBV7-2, the J call TRBJ2-2, with 8 positions matching TRBD1. V was pared by 5 bases and J by 10 bases, with 9 bases of the junction left unmatched. This CDR3 has 14 residues. Germline V gene lookup returns CDR1 SGHTA and CDR2 FQGNSA. CDR3 nucleotides: TGTGCCAGCAGCCCGAGGACAGGGTCGGAGGAGCTGTTTTTT. Translated, it gives CASSPRTGSEELFF.

V is TRBV30 and J is TRBJ2-7, with 7 bases that match TRBD1. Germline V gene lookup returns CDR1 GTSNPN and CDR2 SVGIG (reference sequence). Trimming cost V 3 bases and J 4 bases; bases outside gene matches: 6. CDR3 length: 13 amino acids. The CDR3, as DNA: TGTGCCTGGAGCCGTAACAGGGGATACGAGCAGTACTTC. Translated, it gives CAWSRNRGYEQYF.

The CDR3 is CASSLVGLAGDNEQFF. DNA of the CDR3: TGTGCCAGCAGTCTCGTCGGACTAGCGGGTGACAATGAGCAGTTCTTC. The rearrangement uses TRBV27 and TRBJ2-1, with 11 bases matching TRBD2. This CDR3 region has 16 residues. With 5 bases clipped from V and 5 bases from J, the junction kept 8 bases outside the gene matches. Per the germline V gene, CDR1 is MNHEY and CDR2 is SMNVEV (reference sequence).

This clone occurred a few times. The CDR3 nucleotides are TGTGCCAGCAGCTCCGGGGAGGGGAATCAGCCCCAGCATTTT. This translates into CASSSGEGNQPQHF. The chain has TRBV6-5 and TRBJ1-5; maybe TRBD1 (5 bases). V lost 6 bases and J 4 bases, leaving 13 bases between the germline ends. The CDR3 length is 14 residues. Germline V gene lookup returns CDR1 MNHEY and CDR2 SVGAGI.

The chain uses TRBV28 and TRBJ1-5, with a tentative D call TRBD1 (5 bases). The CDR3 has 15 amino acids. Trimming cost V 5 bases and J 2 bases, with 13 bases left between them. Germline V CDR1 and CDR2: MDHEN, SYDVKM. Here the CDR3 reads CASSRRGSGNQPQHF. The CDR3 region has the DNA TGTGCCAGCAGTAGGAGGGGTTCGGGCAATCAGCCCCAGCATTTT.

The chain has TRBV30 and TRBJ2-3; no clear D. Germline V gene data show CDR1 as GTSNPN and CDR2 as SVGIG (reference sequence). There are 15 residues in the CDR3. The V and J ends lost 5 bases and 2 bases respectively, with 17 bases between them. CDR3 loop: CAWARARVSTDTQYF. The CDR3 region has the DNA TGTGCCTGGGCGAGAGCTAGAGTTTCCACAGATACGCAGTATTTT.

The chain carries TRBV30 and TRBJ2-7, with D possibly called TRBD1 or TRBD2 (5 bases each). Germline lookup yields CDR1 GTSNPN and CDR2 SVGIG (reference sequence). V was shortened by 5 bases and J by 3 bases, with 14 bases between the two germline ends. This CDR3 comprises 13 residues. The CDR3 loop is CAWERGTSYEQYF. DNA for the CDR3: TGTGCCTGGGAAAGGGGAACTAGCTACGAGCAGTACTTC.

There are a few counts of this clone. The chain is built from TRBV11-3 and TRBJ2-1; D may be TRBD1 or TRBD2 (7 bases each). Per the germline V gene, CDR1 is SGHNT and CDR2 is YENEEA. Trimming removed 5 bases at V and 9 bases at J, with 17 bases between. This CDR3 has 14 residues. CDR3 sequence (DNA): TGTGCCAGCAGCCAGGGGGGCGGGAGCGGTGAGCAGTTCTTC. As protein: CASSQGGGSGEQFF.

The chain links TRBV28 to TRBJ2-5, with TRBD2 matching 12 bases. The CDR3 length is 16 residues. Trimming at V came to 2 bases and at J to 5 bases, leaving 6 bases not matched to a gene. The germline V gene has CDR1 MDHEN and CDR2 SYDVKM. The CDR3 loop is CASSLRLAGVPETQYF. CDR3 coding DNA: TGTGCCAGCAGTTTAAGACTAGCGGGAGTACCGGAGACCCAGTACTTC.

The chain recombines TRBV5-1 with TRBJ2-7; TRBD1 matches 8 bases. Germline trimming cut 4 bases from V and 5 bases from J; bases unmatched to any gene: 8. The germline gives CDR1 SGHRS, CDR2 YFSETQ. CDR3 length: 14 amino acids. The CDR3 bases are TGCGCCAGCAGCCCCCAGACAGGGGCTAACGAGCAGTACTTC. Its protein is CASSPQTGANEQYF.

The V and J genes are TRBV30 and TRBJ1-1; D not certain. The CDR3 is 15 residues long. Trimming took 4 bases from V and 6 from J, leaving 21 bases between them. From germline, CDR1 is GTSNPN and CDR2 SVGIG (reference sequence). The CDR3: CAWKGGNSRRAEAFF. The CDR3 nucleotides read TGTGCCTGGAAGGGAGGCAATTCAAGGAGGGCTGAAGCTTTCTTT. The full variable domain, its missing parts supplied by reference TRBV30 and TRBJ1-1, is SQTIHQWPATLVQPVGSPLSLECTVEGTSNPNLYWYRQAAGRGLQLLFYSVGIGQISSEVPQNLSASRPQDRQFILSSKKLLLSDSGFYLCAWKGGNSRRAEAFFGQGTRLTVV.

This clone was detected once. The chain carries TRBV4-2 and TRBJ2-1; D possibly uses TRBD1 or TRBD2 (5 bases each). With 3 bases removed from V and 0 bases from J, the gap between germline ends came to 15 bases. The CDR3 spans 17 residues. Germline-derived CDR1 and CDR2 are LGHNA and YNFKEQ. This chain's CDR3 is CASSHRGAVSSYNEQFF. DNA for the CDR3: TGTGCCAGCAGCCATCGAGGGGCGGTTAGCTCCTACAATGAGCAGTTCTTC.

The V and J genes are TRBV18 and TRBJ2-7, with 9 bases that match TRBD2. Trimming removed 4 bases from V and 0 bases from J; junction bases left unmatched: 4. The CDR3 is 15 residues long. CDR1 is KGHSH and CDR2 is LQKENI in the germline V gene. This chain's CDR3 is CASSQAGGNSYEQYF. In nucleotides, the CDR3 is TGTGCCAGCTCACAAGCGGGAGGTAACTCCTACGAGCAGTACTTC.

V gene TRBV28 combines with J gene TRBJ2-1; D is perhaps TRBD1 (5 bases). Germline values: CDR1 MDHEN, CDR2 SYDVKM. The V and J ends lost 5 bases and 2 bases respectively, with 13 bases between them. The CDR3 covers 15 residues. CDR3 amino acids: CASSGRESPYNEQFF. DNA of the CDR3: TGTGCCAGCAGTGGCAGGGAATCACCCTACAATGAGCAGTTCTTC.

The J gene is TRBJ2-3, the V gene TRBV28; D unclear. Looked up from germline, CDR1 is MDHEN and CDR2 is SYDVKM. This CDR3 is built from 12 residues. V was clipped by 5 bases and J by 2 bases, with 5 bases between them. The DNA of the CDR3 is TGTGCCAGCAGTCTCAACACAGATACGCAGTATTTT. This encodes CASSLNTDTQYF.

The rearrangement links TRBV5-1 to TRBJ2-5, with 9 bases identical to TRBD2. The CDR3 covers 15 residues. V dropped 6 bases and J dropped 5; count of bases not matched to a gene: 11. CDR1 SGHRS and CDR2 YFSETQ come from the germline V gene. This chain's CDR3 is CASIAGGLRSETQYF. The CDR3 bases are TGCGCCAGCATCGCGGGAGGGCTAAGGAGTGAGACCCAGTACTTC.

The V call is TRBV4-1, the J call TRBJ2-1; 11 positions agree with TRBD2. V was pared by 0 bases and J by 4 bases, with 5 bases of the junction left unmatched. Germline assignment: CDR1 MGHRA and CDR2 YSYEKL. The CDR3 contains 17 residues. As DNA, the CDR3 is TGCGCCAGCAGCCAAGAGGCGGGACTAGCGGTTTACAATGAGCAGTTCTTC. It translates to CASSQEAGLAVYNEQFF.

This sequence joins TRBV6-5 and TRBJ1-4; no firm D call. The germline CDR1 and CDR2 sequences are MNHEY and SVGAGI. Trimming pared 2 bases from V and 7 bases from J, leaving 14 bases between. The CDR3 length is 15 residues. DNA for the CDR3: TGTGCCAGCAGTTACCAATTAGCCAGCCCTGAAAAACTGTTTTTT. It translates to CASSYQLASPEKLFF.

Points on this clone: A much larger clone lies one base from this, so it may be a read error. Other DNA variants within this sample encode the same CDR3. The rearrangement joins TRBV28 to TRBJ2-7; no clear D. Germline V gene sequence: CDR1 MDHEN, CDR2 SYDVKM. Trimming cost V 3 bases and J 4 bases, with 4 bases left between them. The CDR3 loop spans 11 amino acids. The CDR3 reads CASSFRYEQYF. In DNA form, the CDR3 reads TGTGCCAGCAGTTTTAGATACGAGCAGTACTTC. The whole variable domain, remainder taken from reference TRBV28 and TRBJ2-7, is DVKVTQSSRYLVKRTGEKVFLECVQDMDHENMFWYRQDPGLGLRLIYFSYDVKMKEKGDIPEGYSVSREKKERFSLILESASTNQTSMYLCASSFRYEQYFGPGTRLTVT.

The chain is built from TRBV19 and TRBJ1-1; no clear D. Trimming left V 6 bases short and J 2 bases short, with 10 bases between. There are 13 residues in the CDR3. Germline V gene lookup returns CDR1 LNHDA and CDR2 SQIVND (reference sequence). CDR3 DNA sequence: TGTGCCAGTAGGCTAACCGTCAACACTGAAGCTTTCTTT. Translation gives CASRLTVNTEAFF.

The table lists this clone with a count of one. The sample has other DNA sequences that encode this CDR3 too. The chain uses TRBV27 and TRBJ2-1; TRBD2 aligns across 8 bases. This CDR3 contains 13 residues. The ends lost 6 bases at V and 3 bases at J; junction bases unmatched: 1. Germline CDR1 is MNHEY and CDR2 is SMNVEV (reference sequence). In DNA, the CDR3 is TGTGCCAGCAGACTAGCGGTCTACAATGAGCAGTTCTTC. It is translated as CASRLAVYNEQFF.

The rearrangement uses TRBV28 and TRBJ2-5, with 9 positions matching TRBD1. The CDR3 totals 17 residues. The V gene end was trimmed by 3 bases and the J gene end by 2 bases; junction bases not matched to a gene: 10. Germline CDR1 reads MDHEN; CDR2 reads SYDVKM. As DNA, the CDR3 is TGTGCCAGCAGTTTGGCTCCGACAGGGGGATTACAAGAGACCCAGTACTTC. Amino acids: CASSLAPTGGLQETQYF. The full variable domain, with the rest looked up from reference TRBV28 and TRBJ2-5, is DVKVTQSSRYLVKRTGEKVFLECVQDMDHENMFWYRQDPGLGLRLIYFSYDVKMKEKGDIPEGYSVSREKKERFSLILESASTNQTSMYLCASSLAPTGGLQETQYFGPGTRLLVL.

This clone has a single count. The gene calls are TRBV25-1 and TRBJ1-1, with a possible D match to TRBD1 (5 bases). Germline V gene data show CDR1 as MGHDK and CDR2 as SYGVNS. This CDR3 has 14 residues. V gave up 3 bases and J gave up 1 base, with 9 bases separating them. Here the CDR3 reads CASSDLDRNTEAFF. Written as DNA, the CDR3 is TGTGCCAGCAGTGATCTTGACAGGAACACTGAAGCTTTCTTT.

The chain recombines TRBV18 with TRBJ2-4; no clear D. In germline, CDR1 is KGHSH, CDR2 LQKENI. The ends were cut back, 0 bases at V and 0 bases at J, with 9 bases in the middle. The CDR3 has 16 amino acids. Here the CDR3 DNA reads TGTGCCAGCTCACCACCTACGAGTCTAGCCAAAAACATTCAGTACTTC. This sequence encodes CASSPPTSLAKNIQYF. The variable domain in full, completed from reference TRBV18 and TRBJ2-4, reads NAGVMQNPRHLVRRRGQEARLRCSPMKGHSHVYWYRQLPEEGLKFMVYLQKENIIDESGMPKERFSAEFPKEGPSILRIQQVVRGDSAAYFCASSPPTSLAKNIQYFGAGTRLSVL.

The genes are TRBV2 and TRBJ2-2; TRBD1 matches at 12 bases. V lost 7 bases and J lost 7; bases outside the gene matches: 10. Germline CDR1 and CDR2: SNHLY and FYNNEI. CDR3 length equals 16 residues. This CDR3 is CASKYSGTGGFGELFF. The CDR3 DNA sequence: TGTGCCAGCAAATATTCCGGGACAGGGGGCTTCGGGGAGCTGTTTTTT.

This clone was seen once. V usage is TRBV2 and J usage is TRBJ1-4; D not certain. The ends were cut back, 3 bases at V and 5 bases at J, with 7 bases in the middle. The germline gives CDR1 SNHLY, CDR2 FYNNEI. This CDR3 has 13 amino acids. The chain's CDR3 is CASSDRRNEKLFF. The DNA of the CDR3 is TGTGCCAGCAGTGACCGGCGCAATGAAAAACTGTTTTTT.

The chain has TRBV7-9 and TRBJ2-7; 11 bases match TRBD2. The CDR3 has 15 amino acids. The V gene end was trimmed by 4 bases and the J gene end by 2 bases; junction bases not matched to a gene: 4. The germline V gene has CDR1 SEHNR and CDR2 FQNEAQ (reference sequence). CDR3 residues: CASSSILAGAYEQYF. Here the CDR3 DNA reads TGTGCCAGCAGCTCGATACTAGCGGGAGCCTACGAGCAGTACTTC.